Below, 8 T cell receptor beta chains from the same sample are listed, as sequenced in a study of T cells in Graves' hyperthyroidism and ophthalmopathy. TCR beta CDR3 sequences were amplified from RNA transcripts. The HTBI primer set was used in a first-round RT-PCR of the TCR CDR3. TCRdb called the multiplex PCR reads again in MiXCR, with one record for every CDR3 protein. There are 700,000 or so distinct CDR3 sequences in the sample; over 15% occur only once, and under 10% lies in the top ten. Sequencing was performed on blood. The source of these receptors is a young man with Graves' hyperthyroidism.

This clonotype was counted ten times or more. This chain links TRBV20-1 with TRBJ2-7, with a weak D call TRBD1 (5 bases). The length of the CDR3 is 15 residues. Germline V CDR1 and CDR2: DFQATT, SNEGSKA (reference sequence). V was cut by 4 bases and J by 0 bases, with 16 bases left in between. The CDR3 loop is CSATHYLDSSYEQYF. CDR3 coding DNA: TGCAGTGCTACCCACTACCTCGACAGCTCCTACGAGCAGTACTTC.

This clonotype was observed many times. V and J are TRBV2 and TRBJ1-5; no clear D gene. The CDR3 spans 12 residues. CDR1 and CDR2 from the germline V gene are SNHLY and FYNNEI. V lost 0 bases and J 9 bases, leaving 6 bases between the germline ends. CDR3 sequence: CASSEAPVPQHF. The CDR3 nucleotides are TGTGCCAGCAGTGAAGCCCCGGTGCCCCAGCATTTT.

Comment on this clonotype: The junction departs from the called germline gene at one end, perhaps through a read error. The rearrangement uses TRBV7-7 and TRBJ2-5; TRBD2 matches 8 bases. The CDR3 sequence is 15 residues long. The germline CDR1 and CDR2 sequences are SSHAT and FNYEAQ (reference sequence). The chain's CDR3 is CASSAEAGGWETQYF. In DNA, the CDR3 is TGTGCTAGCAGCGCAGAGGCGGGAGGTTGGGAGACCCAGTACTTC. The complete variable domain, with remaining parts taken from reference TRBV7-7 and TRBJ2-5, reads GAGVSQSPRYKVTKRGQDVTLRCDPISSHATLYWYQQALGQGPEFLTYFNYEAQPDKSGLPSDRFSAERPEGSISTLTIQRTEQRDSAMYRCASSAEAGGWETQYFGPGTRLLVL.

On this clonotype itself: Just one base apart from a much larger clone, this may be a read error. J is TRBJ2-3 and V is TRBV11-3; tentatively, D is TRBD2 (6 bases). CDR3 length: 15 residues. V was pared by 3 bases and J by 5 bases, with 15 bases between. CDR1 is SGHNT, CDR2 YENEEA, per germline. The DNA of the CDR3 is TGTGCCAGCAGCTTGGGGCGGGACCGCATAGATACGCAGTATTTT. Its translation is CASSLGRDRIDTQYF.

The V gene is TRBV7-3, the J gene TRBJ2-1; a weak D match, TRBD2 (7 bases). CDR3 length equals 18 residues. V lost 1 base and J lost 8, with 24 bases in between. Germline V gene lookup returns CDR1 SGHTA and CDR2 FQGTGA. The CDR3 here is CASSLSSWGAGAFDEQFF. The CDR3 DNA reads TGTGCCAGCAGCTTAAGCTCCTGGGGGGCGGGAGCGTTTGATGAGCAGTTCTTC.

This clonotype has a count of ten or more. CDR3 bases: TGCAGTGCTATAGGGACTAGCGGGAGGGTTAGCACAGATACGCAGTATTTT. It codes for CSAIGTSGRVSTDTQYF. The chain uses TRBV20-1 and TRBJ2-3, with 16 bases fitting TRBD2. This CDR3 spans 17 amino acids. With V trimmed by 4 bases and J by 0 bases, 4 bases remained unmatched. The V gene's germline CDR1 is DFQATT and CDR2 SNEGSKA (reference sequence).

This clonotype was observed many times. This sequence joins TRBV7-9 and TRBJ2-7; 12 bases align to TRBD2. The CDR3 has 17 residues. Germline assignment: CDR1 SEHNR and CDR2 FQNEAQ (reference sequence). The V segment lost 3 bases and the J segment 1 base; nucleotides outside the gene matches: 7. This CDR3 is CASSFYTSGRTSYEQYF. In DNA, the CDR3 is TGTGCCAGCAGCTTCTATACTAGCGGGAGGACATCCTACGAGCAGTACTTC.

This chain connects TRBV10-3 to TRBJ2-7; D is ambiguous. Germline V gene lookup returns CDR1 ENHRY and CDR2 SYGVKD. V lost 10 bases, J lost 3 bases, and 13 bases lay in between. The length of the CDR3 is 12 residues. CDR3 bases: TGTGCCACCTCGACTGGGGACTACGAGCAGTACTTC. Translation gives CATSTGDYEQYF.